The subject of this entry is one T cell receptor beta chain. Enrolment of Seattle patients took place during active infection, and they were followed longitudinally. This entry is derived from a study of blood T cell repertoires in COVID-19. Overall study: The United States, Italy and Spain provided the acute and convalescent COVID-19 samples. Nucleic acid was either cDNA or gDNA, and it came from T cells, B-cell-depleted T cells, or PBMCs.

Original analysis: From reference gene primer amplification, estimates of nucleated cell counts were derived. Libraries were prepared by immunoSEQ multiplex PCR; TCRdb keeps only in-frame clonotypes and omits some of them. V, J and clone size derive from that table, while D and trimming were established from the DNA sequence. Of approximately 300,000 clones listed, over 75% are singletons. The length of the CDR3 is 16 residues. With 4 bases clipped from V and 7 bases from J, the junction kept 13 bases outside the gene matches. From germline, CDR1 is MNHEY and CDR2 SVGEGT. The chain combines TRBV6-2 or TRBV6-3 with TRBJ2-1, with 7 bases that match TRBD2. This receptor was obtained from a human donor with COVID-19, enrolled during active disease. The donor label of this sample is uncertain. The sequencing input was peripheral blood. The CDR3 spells CASSFSTPGGGNEQFF. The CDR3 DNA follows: TGTGCCAGCAGTTTTAGTACCCCGGGAGGTGGTAATGAGCAGTTCTTC.